This TCR beta chain was sequenced in a study of blood T cells in healthy people across ages. Ten or more counts support this clonotype. Its antigen is unknown. Then a second PCR, running roughly 6 to 12 cycles, was carried out with a sample-barcoded 5' primer and a J-beta primer mix. TCRdb re-called the 5' RACE reads through MiXCR, storing one row per CDR3 protein. The profile shows roughly 1,000,000 distinct CDR3 sequences, approximately 25% of them singletons. Study-wide points: No conclusive comparison of naive versus antigen-experienced cells was possible with unsorted PBMCs.

The germline V gene has CDR1 LGHNA and CDR2 YSLEER. V lost 1 base, J lost 0 bases, and 16 bases lay in between. This CDR3 is 18 amino acids long. This same sample was also part of a study on T cells of mothers and their children.

The chain employs TRBV4-3 and TRBJ1-5; tentative D call: TRBD1 (6 bases). This TCR was recovered from a girl aged 2-15 years in good health. Specimen: blood. The CDR3 sequence: CASSQVTGTPYSNQPQHF. In DNA, the CDR3 is TGCGCCAGCAGCCAAGTCACCGGGACACCCTATAGCAATCAGCCCCAGCATTTT.